Presented here are 4 T cell receptor beta chains from one specimen sequenced in a study of blood T cell repertoires in COVID-19. TCRdb keeps only in-frame clones here, not all; method: immunoSEQ multiplex PCR. The sample records approximately 190,000 clones, 75% to 95% being singletons. Sequenced: peripheral blood. The receptors were sampled from a man aged 45-65 years with acute or convalescent COVID-19.

This chain's CDR3 is CATMTLARRDNEQYF. In nucleotides, the CDR3 is TGTGCCACGATGACCTTGGCTAGAAGGGACAACGAGCAGTACTTC. The chain joins TRBV15 to TRBJ2-7, with D tentatively TRBD1 (6 bases). The CDR3 runs to 15 residues. The germline gives CDR1 LNHNV, CDR2 YYDKDF (reference sequence). Trimming took off 9 bases at V and 5 bases at J, with 23 bases between the two ends. Filled out from reference TRBV15 and TRBJ2-7, the complete variable domain reads DAMVIQNPRYQVTQFGKPVTLSCSQTLNHNVMYWYQQKSSQAPKLLFHYYDKDFNNEADTPDNFQSRRPNTSFCFLDIRSPGLGDTAMYLCATMTLARRDNEQYFGPGTRLTVT.

The rearrangement uses TRBV7-9 and TRBJ2-7, with 9 bases identical to TRBD1. V was pared by 6 bases and J by 1 base, with 7 bases of the junction left unmatched. This CDR3 is built from 15 residues. The germline CDR1 and CDR2 sequences are SEHNR and FQNEAQ (reference sequence). The CDR3 loop is CASSRTGAESYEQYV. The DNA of the CDR3 is TGTGCCAGCAGTCGGACAGGGGCTGAGTCCTACGAGCAGTACGTC.

This chain uses TRBV5-1 with TRBJ1-2; D uncertain. V lost 4 bases to trimming and J lost 6 bases, with 19 bases between them. Germline V gives CDR1 SGHRS, CDR2 YFSETQ. The CDR3 totals 15 residues. CDR3 protein: CASSLGPGGVDGYTF. The CDR3 bases are TGCGCCAGCAGCCTCGGACCCGGAGGAGTGGATGGCTACACCTTC.

The DNA for the CDR3 is TGCGCCAGCAGCCCAGCAGGGTTAGGTGGAAACACCATATATTTT. Its translation: CASSPAGLGGNTIYF. This rearrangement joins TRBV5-1 to TRBJ1-3; tentative D call: TRBD1 (5 bases). The V and J ends lost 4 bases and 3 bases respectively, with 14 bases between them. The CDR3 runs 15 residues. Germline V gene sequence: CDR1 SGHRS, CDR2 YFSETQ.